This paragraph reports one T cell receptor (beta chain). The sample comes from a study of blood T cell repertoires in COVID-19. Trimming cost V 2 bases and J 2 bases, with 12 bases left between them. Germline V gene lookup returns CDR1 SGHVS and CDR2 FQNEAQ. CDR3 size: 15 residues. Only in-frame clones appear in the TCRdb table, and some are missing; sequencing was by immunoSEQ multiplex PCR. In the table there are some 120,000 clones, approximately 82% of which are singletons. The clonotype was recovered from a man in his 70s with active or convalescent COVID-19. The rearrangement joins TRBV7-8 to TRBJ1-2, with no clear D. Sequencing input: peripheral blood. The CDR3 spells CASSLKSGYNYGYTF. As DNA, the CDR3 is TGTGCCAGCAGCTTAAAGAGCGGCTACAACTATGGCTACACCTTC. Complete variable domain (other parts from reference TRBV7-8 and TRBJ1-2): GAGVSQSPRYKVAKRGQDVALRCDPISGHVSLFWYQQALGQGPEFLTYFQNEAQLDKSGLPSDRFFAERPEGSVSTLKIQRTQQEDSAVYLCASSLKSGYNYGYTFGSGTRLTVV.